The present TCR beta chain was sequenced within a study of circulating and synovial CD4+ cells in juvenile arthritis. Study-level results: Some such blood samples were as oligoclonal as synovium.

Donors were patients with active juvenile idiopathic arthritis. As concerns this clone: Its matching antigen is unknown.

TCRdb's table, derived via immunoSEQ multiplex PCR, lists solely in-frame clones and lacks some. The table records under 40,000 clones, about 95% of them present only once. Trimming took off 6 bases at V and 6 bases at J, with 11 bases between the two ends. Germline values: CDR1 SGHTS, CDR2 YDEGEE. The CDR3 runs 12 residues. Source material: CD4+ T cells from blood. The chain is built from TRBV5-8 and TRBJ2-3, with D perhaps TRBD2 (5 bases). The receptor's source is a human donor with juvenile idiopathic arthritis. CDR3 sequence (DNA): TGTGCCAGCATCCTGACGGGGGATACGCAGTATTTT. It yields the protein CASILTGDTQYF.